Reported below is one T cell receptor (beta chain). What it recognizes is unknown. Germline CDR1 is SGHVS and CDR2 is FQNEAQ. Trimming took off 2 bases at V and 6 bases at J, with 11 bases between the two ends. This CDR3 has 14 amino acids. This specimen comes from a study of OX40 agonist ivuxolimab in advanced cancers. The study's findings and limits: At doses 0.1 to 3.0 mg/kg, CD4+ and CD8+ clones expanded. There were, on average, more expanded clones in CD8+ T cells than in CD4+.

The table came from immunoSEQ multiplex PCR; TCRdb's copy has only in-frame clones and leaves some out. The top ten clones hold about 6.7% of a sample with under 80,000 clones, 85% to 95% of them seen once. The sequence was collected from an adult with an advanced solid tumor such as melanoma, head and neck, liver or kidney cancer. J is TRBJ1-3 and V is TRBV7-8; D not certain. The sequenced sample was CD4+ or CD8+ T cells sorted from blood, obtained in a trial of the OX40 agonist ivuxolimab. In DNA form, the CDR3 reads TGTGCCAGCAGCTTATCGCGTAAGGAAAACACCATATATTTT. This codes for CASSLSRKENTIYF.